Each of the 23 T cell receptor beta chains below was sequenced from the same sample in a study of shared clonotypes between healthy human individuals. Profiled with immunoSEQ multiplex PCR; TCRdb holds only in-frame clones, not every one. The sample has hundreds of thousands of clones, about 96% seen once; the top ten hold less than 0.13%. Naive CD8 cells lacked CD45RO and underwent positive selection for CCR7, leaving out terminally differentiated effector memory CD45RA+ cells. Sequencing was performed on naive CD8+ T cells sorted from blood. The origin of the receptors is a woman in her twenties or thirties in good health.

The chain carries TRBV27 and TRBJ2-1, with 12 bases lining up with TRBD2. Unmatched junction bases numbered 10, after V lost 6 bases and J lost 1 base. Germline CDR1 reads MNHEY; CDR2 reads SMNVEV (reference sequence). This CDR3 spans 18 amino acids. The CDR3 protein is CASSLTSGRTGSYNEQFF. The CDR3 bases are TGTGCCAGCAGCCTAACTAGCGGGAGGACCGGGTCCTACAATGAGCAGTTCTTC.

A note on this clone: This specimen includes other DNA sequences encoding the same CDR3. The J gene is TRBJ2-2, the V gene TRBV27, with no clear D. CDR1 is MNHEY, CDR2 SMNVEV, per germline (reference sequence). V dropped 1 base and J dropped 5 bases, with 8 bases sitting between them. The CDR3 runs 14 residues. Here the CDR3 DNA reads TGTGCCAGCAGTTTATTGGGGAATACCGGGGAGCTGTTTTTT. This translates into CASSLLGNTGELFF.

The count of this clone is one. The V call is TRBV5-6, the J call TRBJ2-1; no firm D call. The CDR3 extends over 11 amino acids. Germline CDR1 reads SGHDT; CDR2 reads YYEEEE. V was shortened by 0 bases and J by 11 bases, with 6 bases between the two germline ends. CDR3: CASSLGVQQFF. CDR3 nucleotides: TGTGCCAGCAGCTTGGGGGTTCAGCAGTTCTTC. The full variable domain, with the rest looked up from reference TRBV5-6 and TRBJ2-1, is DAGVTQSPTHLIKTRGQQVTLRCSPKSGHDTVSWYQQALGQGPQFIFQYYEEEERQRGNFPDRFSGHQFPNYSSELNVNALLLGDSALYLCASSLGVQQFFGPGTRLTVL.

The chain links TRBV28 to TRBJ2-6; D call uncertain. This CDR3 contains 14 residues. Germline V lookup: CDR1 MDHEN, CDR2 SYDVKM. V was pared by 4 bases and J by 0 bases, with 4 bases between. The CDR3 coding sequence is TGTGCCAGCAGTTGGGACTCTGGGGCCAACGTCCTGACTTTC. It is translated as CASSWDSGANVLTF.

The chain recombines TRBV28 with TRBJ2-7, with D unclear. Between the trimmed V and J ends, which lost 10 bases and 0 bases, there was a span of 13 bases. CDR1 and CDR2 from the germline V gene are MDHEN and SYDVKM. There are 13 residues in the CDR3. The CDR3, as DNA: TGTGCCACCAGAGTAGGATTCTCCTACGAGCAGTACTTC. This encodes CATRVGFSYEQYF.

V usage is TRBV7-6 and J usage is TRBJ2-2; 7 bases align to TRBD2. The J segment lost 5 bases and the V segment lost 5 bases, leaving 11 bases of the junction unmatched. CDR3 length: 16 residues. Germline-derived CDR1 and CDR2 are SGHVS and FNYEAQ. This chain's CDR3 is CASSRVGGRFTGELFF. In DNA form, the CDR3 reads TGTGCCAGCAGCCGAGTGGGGGGGAGATTTACCGGGGAGCTGTTTTTT.

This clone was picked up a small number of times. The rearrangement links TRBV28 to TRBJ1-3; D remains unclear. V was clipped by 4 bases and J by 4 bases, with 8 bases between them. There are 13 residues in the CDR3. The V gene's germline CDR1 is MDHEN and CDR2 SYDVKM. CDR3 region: CASSSGLGNTIYF. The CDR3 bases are TGTGCCAGCAGTTCTGGCTTGGGAAACACCATATATTTT.

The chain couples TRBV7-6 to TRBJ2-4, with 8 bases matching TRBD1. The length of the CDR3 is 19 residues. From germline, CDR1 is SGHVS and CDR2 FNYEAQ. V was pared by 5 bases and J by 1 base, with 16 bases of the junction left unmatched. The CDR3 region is CASSNRQGSSGEAKNIQYF. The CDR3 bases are TGTGCCAGCAGCAATCGACAGGGGTCGAGTGGAGAGGCCAAAAACATTCAGTACTTC. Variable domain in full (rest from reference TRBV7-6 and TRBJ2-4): GAGVSQSPRYKVTKRGQDVALRCDPISGHVSLYWYRQALGQGPEFLTYFNYEAQQDKSGLPNDRFSAERPEGSISTLTIQRTEQRDSAMYRCASSNRQGSSGEAKNIQYFGAGTRLSVL.

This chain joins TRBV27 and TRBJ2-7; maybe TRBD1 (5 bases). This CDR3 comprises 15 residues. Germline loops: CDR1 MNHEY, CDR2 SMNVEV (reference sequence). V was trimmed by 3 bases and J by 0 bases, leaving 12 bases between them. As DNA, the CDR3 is TGTGCCAGCAGTTTGTGGAGCGACAGCTCCTACGAGCAGTACTTC. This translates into CASSLWSDSSYEQYF.

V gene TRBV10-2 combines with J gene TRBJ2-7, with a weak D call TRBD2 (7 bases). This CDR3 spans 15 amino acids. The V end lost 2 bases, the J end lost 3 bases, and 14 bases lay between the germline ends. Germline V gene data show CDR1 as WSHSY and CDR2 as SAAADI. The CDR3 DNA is TGCGCCAGCAGTGAGGGTAGGGGAGGGGGCTACGAGCAGTACTTC. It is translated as CASSEGRGGGYEQYF.

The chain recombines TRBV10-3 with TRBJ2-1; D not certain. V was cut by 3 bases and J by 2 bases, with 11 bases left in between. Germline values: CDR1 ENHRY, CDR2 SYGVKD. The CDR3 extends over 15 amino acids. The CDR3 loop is CAISEALAPYNEQFF. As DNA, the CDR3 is TGTGCCATCAGTGAAGCCTTAGCCCCCTACAATGAGCAGTTCTTC.

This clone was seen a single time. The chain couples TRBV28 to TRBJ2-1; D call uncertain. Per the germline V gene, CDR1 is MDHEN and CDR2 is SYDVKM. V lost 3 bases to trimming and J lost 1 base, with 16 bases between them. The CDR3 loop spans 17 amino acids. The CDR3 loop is CASSFNPKTASYNEQFF. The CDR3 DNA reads TGTGCCAGCAGTTTCAACCCTAAAACAGCATCCTACAATGAGCAGTTCTTC.

The CDR3 sequence is CASSPEAGDGYTF. CDR3 in DNA: TGTGCCAGCAGCCCGGAAGCAGGGGATGGCTACACCTTC. The chain is built from TRBV5-8 and TRBJ1-2, with TRBD1 as a possible D gene (6 bases). CDR1 and CDR2 from the germline V gene are SGHTS and YDEGEE. With 4 bases removed from V and 6 bases from J, the gap between germline ends came to 13 bases. The CDR3 has 13 residues.

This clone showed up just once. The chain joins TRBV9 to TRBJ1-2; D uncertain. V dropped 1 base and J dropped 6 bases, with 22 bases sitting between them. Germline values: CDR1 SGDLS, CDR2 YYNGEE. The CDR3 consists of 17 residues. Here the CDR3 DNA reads TGTGCCAGCAGCGTATCTGGTCCGGGCCCGGGAGAGAATGGCTACACCTTC. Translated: CASSVSGPGPGENGYTF.

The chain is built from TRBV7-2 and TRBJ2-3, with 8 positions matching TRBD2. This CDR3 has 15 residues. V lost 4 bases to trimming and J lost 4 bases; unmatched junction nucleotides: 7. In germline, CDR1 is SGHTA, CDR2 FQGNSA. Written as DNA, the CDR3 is TGTGCCAGCAGCTCTGGACTAGCCCGCCCAGATACGCAGTATTTT. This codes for CASSSGLARPDTQYF.

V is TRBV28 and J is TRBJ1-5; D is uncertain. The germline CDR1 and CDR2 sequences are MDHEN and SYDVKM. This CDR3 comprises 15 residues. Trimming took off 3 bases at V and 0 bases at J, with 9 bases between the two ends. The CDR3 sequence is CASSLRSYSNQPQHF. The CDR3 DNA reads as TGTGCCAGCAGTTTGCGCAGTTATAGCAATCAGCCCCAGCATTTT.

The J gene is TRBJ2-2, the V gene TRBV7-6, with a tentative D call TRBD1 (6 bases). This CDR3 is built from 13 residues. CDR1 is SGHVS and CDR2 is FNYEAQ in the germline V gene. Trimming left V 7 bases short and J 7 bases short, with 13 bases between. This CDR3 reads CASKGTNGGELFF. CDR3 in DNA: TGTGCCAGCAAGGGGACAAATGGCGGGGAGCTGTTTTTT.

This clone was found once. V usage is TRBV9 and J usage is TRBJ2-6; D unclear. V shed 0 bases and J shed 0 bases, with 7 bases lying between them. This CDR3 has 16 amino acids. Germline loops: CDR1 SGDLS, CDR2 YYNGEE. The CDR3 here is CASSVGGDSGANVLTF. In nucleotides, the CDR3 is TGTGCCAGCAGCGTAGGTGGCGACTCTGGGGCCAACGTCCTGACTTTC.

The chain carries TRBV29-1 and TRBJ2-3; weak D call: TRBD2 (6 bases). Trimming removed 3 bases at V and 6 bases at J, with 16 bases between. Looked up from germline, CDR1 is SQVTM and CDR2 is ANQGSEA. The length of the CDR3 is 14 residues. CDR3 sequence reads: CSVERELVRDTQYF. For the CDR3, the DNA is TGCAGCGTTGAGCGGGAATTGGTGCGGGATACGCAGTATTTT.

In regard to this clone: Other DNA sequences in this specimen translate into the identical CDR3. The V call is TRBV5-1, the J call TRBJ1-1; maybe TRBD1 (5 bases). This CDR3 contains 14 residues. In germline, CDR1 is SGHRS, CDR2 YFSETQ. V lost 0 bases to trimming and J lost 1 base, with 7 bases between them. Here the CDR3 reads CASSLAGGNTEAFF. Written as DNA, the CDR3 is TGCGCCAGCAGCTTGGCGGGGGGGAACACTGAAGCTTTCTTT.

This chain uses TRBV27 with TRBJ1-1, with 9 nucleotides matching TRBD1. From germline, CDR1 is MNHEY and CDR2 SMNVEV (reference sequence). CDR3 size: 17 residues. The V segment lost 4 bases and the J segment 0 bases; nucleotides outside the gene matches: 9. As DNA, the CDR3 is TGTGCCAGCAGTTCCCCCGGGACAGGGCGTATGAACACTGAAGCTTTCTTT. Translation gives CASSSPGTGRMNTEAFF.

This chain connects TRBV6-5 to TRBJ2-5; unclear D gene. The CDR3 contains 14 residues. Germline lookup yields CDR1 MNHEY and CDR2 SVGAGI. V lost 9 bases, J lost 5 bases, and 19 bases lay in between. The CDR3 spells CASAHLRGSETQYF. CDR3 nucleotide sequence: TGTGCCAGTGCCCACCTCCGCGGTTCGGAGACCCAGTACTTC.

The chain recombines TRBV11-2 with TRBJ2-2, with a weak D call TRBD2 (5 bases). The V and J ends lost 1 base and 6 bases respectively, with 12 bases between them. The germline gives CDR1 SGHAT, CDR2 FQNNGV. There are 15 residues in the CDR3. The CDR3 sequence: CASSLGGLESGELFF. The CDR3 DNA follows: TGTGCCAGCAGCTTAGGAGGGCTAGAGTCCGGGGAGCTGTTTTTT.